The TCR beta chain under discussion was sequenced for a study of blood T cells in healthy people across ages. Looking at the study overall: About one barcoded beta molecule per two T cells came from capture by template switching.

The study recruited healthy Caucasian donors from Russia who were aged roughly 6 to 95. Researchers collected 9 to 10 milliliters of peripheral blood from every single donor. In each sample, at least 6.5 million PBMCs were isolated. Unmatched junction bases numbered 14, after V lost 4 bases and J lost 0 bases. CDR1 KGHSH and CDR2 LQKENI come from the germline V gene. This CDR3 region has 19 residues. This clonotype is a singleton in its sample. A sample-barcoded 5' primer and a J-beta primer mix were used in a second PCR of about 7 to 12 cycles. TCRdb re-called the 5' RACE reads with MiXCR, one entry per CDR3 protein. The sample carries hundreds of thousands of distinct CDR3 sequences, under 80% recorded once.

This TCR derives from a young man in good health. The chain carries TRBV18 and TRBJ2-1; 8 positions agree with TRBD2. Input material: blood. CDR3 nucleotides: TGTGCCAGCTCACGAAGCGGGGGAGCCGACCAAAGCTCCTACAATGAGCAGTTCTTC. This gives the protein CASSRSGGADQSSYNEQFF.